This T cell receptor (beta chain) is from a study of tumor-infiltrating lymphocytes in primary liver carcinoma. As to this clonotype: Its cognate antigen is unknown.

Trimming took 3 bases from V and 5 from J; bases not matched to a gene: 7. The CDR3 spans 15 residues. From germline, CDR1 is SEHNR and CDR2 FQNEAQ (reference sequence). Co-extracting RNA and DNA was done with roughly 17-32 mg of unsorted bulk tissue as input. Study-level findings and limits: It was tumor-adjacent and tumor-blood pairs that overlapped less than tumor region pairs did. Blood fell significantly below tumors in its top-250-clone fraction (p = 0.039).

The investigators made TCR beta cDNA from approximately 500 ng total RNA, using a constant-region primer. It was through three nested multiplex PCR rounds of slightly modified ARM-PCR that TCR beta libraries arose. Forward primers for TRBV1-TRBV30 and a C-beta reverse primer served the first two PCR rounds, at roughly 10 cycles each. TCRdb re-called the multiplex PCR reads with MiXCR, one entry per CDR3 protein. The table includes 35,000 to 40,000 distinct CDR3 sequences, around 80% detected once. Sequencing used tumor-adjacent normal liver tissue. The chain links TRBV7-9 to TRBJ2-3, with 8 bases fitting TRBD1. This sequence originates from a man aged 35 to 55 with primary liver carcinoma and hepatitis B virus infection. In DNA form, the CDR3 reads TGTGCCAGCAGCTTGGACAGGGACGGGGTAGATACGCAGTATTTT. It encodes CASSLDRDGVDTQYF.